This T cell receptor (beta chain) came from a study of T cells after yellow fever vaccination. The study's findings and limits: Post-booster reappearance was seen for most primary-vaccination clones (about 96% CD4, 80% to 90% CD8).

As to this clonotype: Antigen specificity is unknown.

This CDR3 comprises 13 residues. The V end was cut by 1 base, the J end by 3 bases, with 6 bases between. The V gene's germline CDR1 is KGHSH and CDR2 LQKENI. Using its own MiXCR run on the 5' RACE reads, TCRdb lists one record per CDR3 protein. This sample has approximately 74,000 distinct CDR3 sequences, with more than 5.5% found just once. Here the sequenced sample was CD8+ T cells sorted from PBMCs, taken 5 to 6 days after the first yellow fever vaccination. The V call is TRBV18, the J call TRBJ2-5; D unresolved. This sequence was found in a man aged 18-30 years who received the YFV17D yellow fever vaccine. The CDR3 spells CASSPLDEETQYF. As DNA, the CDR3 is TGTGCCAGCTCACCACTAGATGAAGAGACCCAGTACTTC.